Each of the 30 T cell receptor beta chains below was sequenced from the same sample in a study of control samples from healthy donors and cancer patients. Profiling relied on immunoSEQ multiplex PCR, and the TCRdb table lists in-frame clones only, not all of them. The sample has about 150,000 clones, 93% seen once. The sequencing sample was made of blood. These receptors were obtained from a man younger than 35 in good health.

The V gene is TRBV6-6, the J gene TRBJ1-1, with D unclear. V shed 7 bases and J shed 10 bases, with 19 bases lying between them. Germline CDR1 MNHNY, CDR2 SVGAGI (reference sequence). CDR3 size: 13 residues. The CDR3 loop reads CASTWSYNVGAFF. CDR3 DNA: TGTGCCAGCACCTGGTCCTACAACGTCGGAGCTTTCTTT.

V gene TRBV30 combines with J gene TRBJ1-2; 9 nucleotides agree with TRBD1. CDR3 length equals 16 residues. The trim removed 0 bases at V and 7 bases at J, leaving 12 bases unmatched. The germline CDR1 and CDR2 sequences are GTSNPN and SVGIG (reference sequence). In DNA, the CDR3 is TGTGCCTGGAGTGTACGTAGGGGACAGGGCTCGGGTGGCTACACCTTC. Translating it yields CAWSVRRGQGSGGYTF.

The count of this clone is one. The chain recombines TRBV10-3 with TRBJ1-1; D remains unclear. Germline CDR1 is ENHRY and CDR2 is SYGVKD. Trimming left V 0 bases short and J 1 base short, with 9 bases between. The CDR3 covers 15 residues. The chain's CDR3 is CAISESGGWNTEAFF. CDR3 in DNA: TGTGCCATCAGTGAGTCGGGTGGGTGGAACACTGAAGCTTTCTTT.

The chain combines TRBV3-1 (or the pseudogene TRBV3-2) with TRBJ1-1, with a tentative D call TRBD1 (6 bases). The V end lost 1 base, the J end lost 3 bases, and 12 bases lay between the germline ends. Germline assignment: CDR1 LGHDT and CDR2 YNNKEL (reference sequence). The CDR3 has 15 residues. CDR3 DNA: TGTGCCAGCAGCCAAGGGGTGAGGGGGGACACTGAAGCTTTCTTT. Protein: CASSQGVRGDTEAFF.

V and J are TRBV30 and TRBJ1-1, with 8 bases lining up with TRBD1. Trimming took 2 bases from V and 5 from J; bases not matched to a gene: 7. CDR1 is GTSNPN and CDR2 is SVGIG in the germline V gene (reference sequence). The CDR3 runs to 14 residues. The CDR3 DNA follows: TGTGCCTGGAGTCCATGGGACAGGCATACTGAAGCTTTCTTT. Its protein product is CAWSPWDRHTEAFF.

This chain uses TRBV4-2 with TRBJ2-1; D is uncertain. The CDR3 totals 16 residues. Trimming took 4 bases from V and 1 from J, leaving 14 bases between them. CDR1 is LGHNA, CDR2 YNFKEQ, per germline. The CDR3 bases are TGTGCCAGCAGCCCCCTGGGAATAGAATCCTACAATGAGCAGTTCTTC. This gives the protein CASSPLGIESYNEQFF.

The chain is built from TRBV19 and TRBJ1-2, with 8 bases that match TRBD1. CDR1 and CDR2 (germline): LNHDA, SQIVND (reference sequence). This CDR3 has 15 amino acids. V shed 4 bases and J 4 bases; nucleotides not matched to a gene: 8. CDR3 amino acids: CASSNSGQGIYGYTF. CDR3 sequence (DNA): TGTGCCAGTAGTAATTCCGGACAGGGAATCTATGGCTACACCTTC. The whole variable domain, filled in from reference TRBV19 and TRBJ1-2, reads DGGITQSPKYLFRKEGQNVTLSCEQNLNHDAMYWYRQDPGQGLRLIYYSQIVNDFQKGDIAEGYSVSREKKESFPLTVTSAQKNPTAFYLCASSNSGQGIYGYTFGSGTRLTVV.

This sequence joins TRBV19 and TRBJ1-1, with D perhaps matching TRBD1 (6 bases). The V gene's germline CDR1 is LNHDA and CDR2 SQIVND (reference sequence). With 5 bases removed from V and 0 bases from J, the gap between germline ends came to 13 bases. CDR3 size: 15 residues. The CDR3 loop is CASSSGHSMNTEAFF. Here the CDR3 DNA reads TGTGCCAGTAGTTCGGGACACTCCATGAACACTGAAGCTTTCTTT.

The CDR3 sequence: CASSIGQGRGIPYEQYF. The CDR3 coding sequence is TGTGCCAGTAGTATAGGGCAGGGAAGGGGGATCCCCTACGAGCAGTACTTC. This chain connects TRBV19 to TRBJ2-7; possibly TRBD1 for D (6 bases). V lost 1 base, J lost 2 bases, and 18 bases lay in between. This CDR3 has 17 amino acids. CDR1 and CDR2 from the germline V gene are LNHDA and SQIVND (reference sequence).

V gene TRBV6-6 combines with J gene TRBJ1-4; TRBD1 matches 9 bases. The CDR3 totals 16 residues. The ends lost 6 bases at V and 8 bases at J; junction bases unmatched: 13. Germline CDR1 is MNHNY and CDR2 is SVGAGI (reference sequence). CDR3 DNA: TGTGCCAGCAGCGTTACAAAGGGACAGGGTCAGGAAAAACTGTTTTTT. The encoded protein is CASSVTKGQGQEKLFF.

V and J are TRBV11-2 and TRBJ2-7; 9 bases line up with TRBD1. Germline loops: CDR1 SGHAT, CDR2 FQNNGV. J gave up 2 bases and V 4 bases, and 15 bases lay outside the gene matches. The CDR3 covers 18 residues. The CDR3 DNA reads as TGTGCCAGCAGCTACAGGGGGGACAGGGATCCTTTTACCTACGAGCAGTACTTC. Amino acid sequence: CASSYRGDRDPFTYEQYF.

V gene TRBV10-3 combines with J gene TRBJ2-3; 11 bases map to TRBD1. The germline V gene encodes CDR1 ENHRY and CDR2 SYGVKD. V shed 4 bases, J shed 4 bases, and the junction held 4 bases outside the gene matches. CDR3 size: 15 residues. The CDR3 loop is CAISADRGRADTQYF. DNA of the CDR3: TGTGCCATCAGTGCGGACAGGGGGCGAGCAGATACGCAGTATTTT.

This chain uses TRBV2 with TRBJ1-1; 11 nucleotides line up with TRBD1. This CDR3 has 12 residues. J gave up 11 bases and V 6 bases, and 5 bases lay outside the gene matches. CDR1 is SNHLY, CDR2 FYNNEI, per germline. The CDR3: CASRGQGVGAFF. CDR3 nucleotide sequence: TGTGCCAGCAGGGGACAGGGGGTAGGTGCTTTCTTT.

This CDR3 is CASSYSGGNDGYTF. The CDR3 bases are TGTGCCAGCAGTTACTCGGGAGGAAATGATGGCTACACCTTC. The rearrangement joins TRBV6-5 to TRBJ1-2; D not resolved. V dropped 0 bases and J dropped 6 bases, with 11 bases sitting between them. Germline V CDR1 and CDR2: MNHEY, SVGAGI. This CDR3 region has 14 residues.

V and J are TRBV5-1 and TRBJ2-1, with 8 bases aligning to TRBD1. J gave up 5 bases and V 1 base, and 5 bases lay outside the gene matches. The germline V gene encodes CDR1 SGHRS and CDR2 YFSETQ. CDR3 length: 15 amino acids. CDR3 bases: TGCGCCAGCAGCTTGCTACAGGGGGGACACAATGAGCAGTTCTTC. Its protein is CASSLLQGGHNEQFF.

This rearrangement joins TRBV2 to TRBJ2-7; the D is unclear. The CDR3 totals 15 residues. Trimming pared 2 bases from V and 2 bases from J, leaving 13 bases between. Germline V gene sequence: CDR1 SNHLY, CDR2 FYNNEI. In DNA, the CDR3 is TGTGCCAGCAGTGAATATAGCTACCCCCCCTACGAGCAGTACTTC. This encodes CASSEYSYPPYEQYF.

The chain employs TRBV7-9 and TRBJ1-3; D might be TRBD1 (5 bases). Per germline, CDR1 SEHNR and CDR2 FQNEAQ (reference sequence). The V end lost 3 bases, the J end lost 0 bases, and 12 bases lay between the germline ends. CDR3 size: 16 residues. CDR3 loop: CASSFGDGSSGNTIYF. CDR3 in DNA: TGTGCCAGCAGCTTTGGGGACGGTAGCTCTGGAAACACCATATATTTT.

This clone has more than one count but fewer than ten. The genes are TRBV19 and TRBJ1-6; no clear D gene. The CDR3 is 12 amino acids. The germline gives CDR1 LNHDA, CDR2 SQIVND (reference sequence). Trimming stripped 10 bases from V and 13 bases from J, with 17 bases between. For the CDR3, the DNA is TGTGCCACCAACGATTTCGGAAGTCCCCTCCACTTT. This gives the protein CATNDFGSPLHF.

The V and J genes are TRBV7-6 and TRBJ1-3; D gene uncertain. The length of the CDR3 is 14 residues. Germline V lookup: CDR1 SGHVS, CDR2 FNYEAQ. Between the trimmed V and J ends, which lost 4 bases and 1 base, there was a span of 8 bases. The CDR3 spells CASSSFSSGNTIYF. CDR3 DNA: TGTGCCAGCAGCTCATTTTCGTCTGGAAACACCATATATTTT.

The V call is TRBV7-9, the J call TRBJ2-1; D not resolved. Germline CDR1 and CDR2: SEHNR and FQNEAQ (reference sequence). The CDR3 runs to 13 residues. V shed 3 bases and J shed 5 bases, with 8 bases lying between them. CDR3 coding DNA: TGTGCCAGCAGCTTGGGCAAAGACAATGAGCAGTTCTTC. It encodes CASSLGKDNEQFF.

The J gene is TRBJ1-3, the V gene TRBV11-1, with D perhaps matching TRBD1 (5 bases). Germline CDR1 is SGHAT and CDR2 is FQDESV (reference sequence). Trimming cost V 3 bases and J 3 bases, with 9 bases left between them. This CDR3 contains 14 residues. CDR3 loop: CASSLSRDGNTIYF. The CDR3 DNA reads TGTGCCAGCAGCTTGTCCAGGGATGGAAACACCATATATTTT.

The V gene is TRBV7-9, the J gene TRBJ2-1; D tentatively fits TRBD1 or TRBD2 (5 bases each). Between the trimmed V and J ends, which lost 3 bases and 6 bases, there was a span of 18 bases. The germline V gene has CDR1 SEHNR and CDR2 FQNEAQ (reference sequence). The CDR3 totals 16 residues. CDR3 region: CASSFHRGSFVNEQFF. The CDR3 nucleotides are TGTGCCAGCAGCTTTCATCGGGGCAGCTTCGTCAATGAGCAGTTCTTC.

This chain links TRBV5-1 with TRBJ2-3, with 7 positions matching TRBD2. Germline V gives CDR1 SGHRS, CDR2 YFSETQ. The CDR3 consists of 16 residues. The V gene end was trimmed by 0 bases and the J gene end by 0 bases; junction bases not matched to a gene: 4. CDR3 sequence (DNA): TGCGCCAGCAGCTTGGGAGGGAGGGCCAGCACAGATACGCAGTATTTT. Its translation: CASSLGGRASTDTQYF.

The gene calls are TRBV5-1 and TRBJ1-1, with D possibly TRBD1 on 6 matching bases. Per the germline V gene, CDR1 is SGHRS and CDR2 is YFSETQ. V lost 1 base and J lost 3, with 22 bases in between. The CDR3 runs 18 residues. Here the CDR3 DNA reads TGCGCCAGCAGCTTGCTATTTGGGGGGCGCGAGGTGGACACTGAAGCTTTCTTT. Translation gives CASSLLFGGREVDTEAFF.

V usage is TRBV7-8 and J usage is TRBJ2-3, with D maybe TRBD1 (6 bases). CDR1 is SGHVS and CDR2 is FQNEAQ in the germline V gene. CDR3 length equals 17 residues. V lost 5 bases, J lost 0 bases, and 18 bases lay in between. The CDR3 loop is CASSLPGAGVSTDTQYF. The CDR3 nucleotides read TGTGCCAGCAGCCTACCCGGCGCAGGGGTCAGCACAGATACGCAGTATTTT.

The genes are TRBV25-1 and TRBJ1-3; no clear D gene. The ends were cut back, 4 bases at V and 5 bases at J, with 6 bases in the middle. The germline V gene encodes CDR1 MGHDK and CDR2 SYGVNS. The CDR3 runs to 12 residues. CDR3 DNA: TGTGCCAGCAGTGCCGGCCGAAACACCATATATTTT. It yields the protein CASSAGRNTIYF. Full variable domain (remainder filled in from reference TRBV25-1 and TRBJ1-3): EADIYQTPRYLVIGTGKKITLECSQTMGHDKMYWYQQDPGMELHLIHYSYGVNSTEKGDLSSESTVSRIRTEHFPLTLESARPSHTSQYLCASSAGRNTIYFGEGSWLTVV.

This clone was seen more than once but under ten times. The chain couples TRBV28 to TRBJ1-1, with TRBD1 as a possible D gene (5 bases). The CDR3 is 11 residues long. V was cut by 7 bases and J by 9 bases, with 12 bases left in between. Germline CDR1 MDHEN, CDR2 SYDVKM. CDR3 sequence: CASIGAAKAFF. The CDR3 nucleotides are TGTGCCAGCATCGGGGCCGCCAAAGCTTTCTTT.

J is TRBJ1-5 and V is TRBV27; D is ambiguous. CDR3 length equals 14 residues. V lost 3 bases and J lost 2, with 8 bases in between. The germline CDR1 and CDR2 sequences are MNHEY and SMNVEV (reference sequence). This CDR3 reads CASSFGTGNQPQHF. CDR3 coding DNA: TGTGCCAGCAGTTTTGGAACAGGCAATCAGCCCCAGCATTTT.

V gene TRBV12-3 or TRBV12-4 combines with J gene TRBJ1-1; D is ambiguous. The CDR3 extends over 13 amino acids. V was pared by 2 bases and J by 2 bases, with 6 bases between. CDR3 DNA: TGTGCCAGCAGTTTATGGGTTAACACTGAAGCTTTCTTT. This codes for CASSLWVNTEAFF.

The rearrangement links TRBV6-5 to TRBJ1-1; TRBD1 aligns across 8 bases. The CDR3 covers 14 residues. Trimming removed 5 bases from V and 1 base from J; junction bases left unmatched: 3. Germline CDR1 reads MNHEY; CDR2 reads SVGAGI. The CDR3 spells CASSRGTGNTEAFF. The CDR3 DNA is TGTGCCAGCAGTCGAGGGACAGGGAACACTGAAGCTTTCTTT.